This T cell receptor (beta chain) came from a study of blood T cell repertoires in COVID-19. Study details: T cells, B-cell-depleted T cells, or PBMCs supplied cDNA or gDNA.

All enrollees were about 18 to 100 years old and from 20 to 25 US areas. Assignments of participants to cohorts depended upon their own reported clinical history. This CDR3 comprises 18 residues. Measured with immunoSEQ multiplex PCR; TCRdb has only the in-frame clones, and not every one. The sample shows over 200,000 clones, about 91% of them seen only once. The sequence came from a man aged 18 to 29 with acute COVID-19. The sample consisted of PBMCs or T cells enriched from blood (not recorded which). The chain links TRBV1 to TRBJ2-1; TRBD2 was called by the table and not checked on the DNA. TRBV1 is described as a pseudogene. CDR3 in amino acids: CTSSQDRTSGTPYNEQFF. As DNA, the CDR3 is TGCACCAGCAGCCAAGATCGAACTAGCGGGACACCTTACAATGAGCAGTTCTTC.